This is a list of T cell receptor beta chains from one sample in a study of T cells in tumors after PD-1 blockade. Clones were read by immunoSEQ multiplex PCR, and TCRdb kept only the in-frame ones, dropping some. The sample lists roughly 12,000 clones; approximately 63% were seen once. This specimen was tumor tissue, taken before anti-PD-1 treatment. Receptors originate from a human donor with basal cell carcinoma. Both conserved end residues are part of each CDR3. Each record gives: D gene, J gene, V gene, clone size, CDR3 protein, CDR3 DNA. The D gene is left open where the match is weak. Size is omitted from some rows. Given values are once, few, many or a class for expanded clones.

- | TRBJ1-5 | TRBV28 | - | CASSTPNQPQHF | TGTGCCAGCAGTACCCCTAATCAGCCCCAGCATTTT
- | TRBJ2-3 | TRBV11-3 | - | CASSLGETTDTQYF | TGTGCCAGCAGCTTAGGGGAGACCACAGATACGCAGTATTTT
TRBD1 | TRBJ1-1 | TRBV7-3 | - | CASSLTPPLQDRATEAFF | TGTGCCAGCAGCTTAACCCCCCCCCTCCAGGACAGGGCAACTGAAGCTTTCTTT
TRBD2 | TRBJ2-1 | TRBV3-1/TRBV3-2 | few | CASSPGTSDYNEQFF | TGTGCCAGCAGTCCCGGGACTAGCGATTACAATGAGCAGTTCTTC
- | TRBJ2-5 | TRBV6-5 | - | CASSYSESQETQYF | TGTGCCAGCAGTTACTCAGAATCTCAAGAGACCCAGTACTTC
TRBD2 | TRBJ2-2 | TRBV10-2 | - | CASRPSGGGTGELFF | TGCGCCAGCAGACCTAGCGGGGGGGGGACCGGGGAGCTGTTTTTT
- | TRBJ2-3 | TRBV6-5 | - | CASSYRLVTSTDTQYF | TGTGCCAGCAGTTACAGACTAGTCACTTCCACAGATACGCAGTATTTT
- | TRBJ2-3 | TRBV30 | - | CAQRARTDTQYF | TGTGCCCAGCGGGCACGGACAGATACGCAGTATTTT
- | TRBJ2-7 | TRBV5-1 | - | CASSFRQEGEQYF | TGCGCCAGCAGCTTTCGACAGGAAGGCGAGCAGTACTTC
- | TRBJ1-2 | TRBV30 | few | CAWSEGGNYGYTF | TGTGCCTGGAGTGAAGGGGGTAACTATGGCTACACCTTC
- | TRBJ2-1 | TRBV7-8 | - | CASSLAPQEAGGGWFDEQFF | TGTGCCAGCAGCTTAGCGCCCCAAGAAGCCGGCGGGGGCTGGTTTGATGAGCAGTTCTTC
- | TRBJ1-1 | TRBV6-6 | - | CASSQYTGKEAFF | TGTGCCAGCAGCCAATACACAGGGAAGGAAGCTTTCTTT
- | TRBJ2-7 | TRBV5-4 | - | CASSLGKGSIYEQYF | TGTGCCAGCAGCTTGGGAAAGGGGTCTATCTACGAGCAGTACTTC
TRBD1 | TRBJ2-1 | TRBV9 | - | CASSFRTGDNEQFF | TGTGCCAGCAGCTTCCGGACAGGTGACAATGAGCAGTTCTTC
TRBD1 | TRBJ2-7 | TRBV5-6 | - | CASSLDRGDEQYF | TGTGCCAGCAGCTTGGACAGGGGGGACGAGCAGTACTTC
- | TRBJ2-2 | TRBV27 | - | CASSLPPGTGELFF | TGTGCCAGCAGTTTACCCCCGGGCACCGGGGAGCTGTTTTTT
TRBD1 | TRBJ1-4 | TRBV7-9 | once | CASSLGTAFNEKLFF | TGTGCCAGCAGCCTAGGGACAGCCTTTAATGAAAAACTGTTTTTT
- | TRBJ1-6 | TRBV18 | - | CASSPPGSPLHF | TGTGCCAGCTCACCGCCGGGATCACCCCTCCACTTT
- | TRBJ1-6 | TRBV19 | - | CASSARGLPYNSPLHF | TGTGCCAGTAGTGCGAGGGGACTGCCCTATAATTCACCCCTCCACTTT
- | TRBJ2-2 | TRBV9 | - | CASSVDTYTGELFF | TGTGCCAGCAGCGTAGACACCTACACCGGGGAGCTGTTTTTT
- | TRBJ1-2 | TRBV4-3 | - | CASSQGTDLNYGYTF | TGCGCCAGCAGCCAAGGAACAGACCTTAACTATGGCTACACCTTC
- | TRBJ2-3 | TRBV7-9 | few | CASADSGTDTQYF | TGTGCCAGCGCTGACTCTGGCACAGATACGCAGTATTTT
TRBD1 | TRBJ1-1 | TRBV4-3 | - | CASSPQQGVDTEAFF | TGCGCCAGCAGCCCGCAACAGGGGGTGGATACTGAAGCTTTCTTT
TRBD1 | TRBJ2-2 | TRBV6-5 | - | CASSYRQGDTGELFF | TGTGCCAGCAGTTACCGACAGGGCGACACCGGGGAGCTGTTTTTT
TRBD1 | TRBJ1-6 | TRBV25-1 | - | CASSQRQGSKRNSPLHF | TGTGCCAGCAGTCAGAGACAGGGCTCTAAAAGGAATTCACCCCTCCACTTT
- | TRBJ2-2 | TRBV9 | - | CASSPGAGELFF | TGTGCCAGCTCCCCGGGGGCCGGGGAGCTGTTTTTT
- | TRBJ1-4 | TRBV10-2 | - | CASSRDLARRTNEKLFF | TGCGCCAGCAGCCGGGACCTAGCCCGAAGAACTAATGAAAAACTGTTTTTT
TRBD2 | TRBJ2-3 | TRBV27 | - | CASSLGLAGGQVTQYF | TGTGCCAGCAGTCTAGGACTAGCGGGGGGGCAGGTTACGCAGTATTTT
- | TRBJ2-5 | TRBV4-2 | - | CASSLTQGGETQYF | TGTGCCAGCAGCCTGACACAGGGCGGAGAGACCCAGTACTTC
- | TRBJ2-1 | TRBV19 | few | CASSIEGQYNEQFF | TGTGCCAGTAGTATCGAAGGGCAATACAATGAGCAGTTCTTC
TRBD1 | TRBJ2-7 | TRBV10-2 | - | CASSESQATGGNEQYF | TGCGCCAGCAGTGAGTCGCAGGCGACAGGGGGCAACGAGCAGTACTTC
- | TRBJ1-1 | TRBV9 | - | CASSVGVGDTEAFF | TGTGCCAGCAGCGTAGGGGTGGGGGACACTGAAGCTTTCTTT
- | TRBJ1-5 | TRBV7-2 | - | CASSLQGSNQPQHF | TGTGCCAGCAGCTTGCAGGGAAGCAATCAGCCCCAGCATTTT
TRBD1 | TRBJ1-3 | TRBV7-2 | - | CASSLLDRSASGNTIYF | TGTGCCAGCAGCTTGCTGGACAGGTCCGCCTCTGGAAACACCATATATTTT
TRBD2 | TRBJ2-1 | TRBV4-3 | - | CASSQGASGSINEQFF | TGCGCCAGCAGCCAAGGGGCTAGCGGGAGTATCAATGAGCAGTTCTTC
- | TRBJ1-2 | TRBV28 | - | CASSLLAGASGYTF | TGTGCCAGCAGTTTGCTTGCAGGGGCGAGTGGCTACACCTTC
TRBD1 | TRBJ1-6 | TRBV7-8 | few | CASRPYGQGGTGSPLHF | TGTGCCAGCAGACCCTACGGACAGGGCGGGACGGGCTCACCCCTCCACTTT
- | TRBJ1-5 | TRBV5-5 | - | CASSQWINQPQHF | TGTGCCAGCAGCCAGTGGATTAATCAGCCCCAGCATTTT
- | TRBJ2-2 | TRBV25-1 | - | CASSALGDFTGELFF | TGTGCCAGCAGCGCCCTAGGGGACTTCACCGGGGAGCTGTTTTTT
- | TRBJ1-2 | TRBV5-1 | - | CASRRTPDGGYGYTF | TGCGCCAGCAGGAGGACTCCCGATGGTGGATATGGCTACACCTTC
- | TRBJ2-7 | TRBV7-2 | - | CASSLGPGLDEQYF | TGTGCCAGCAGCTTAGGGCCAGGGCTAGACGAGCAGTACTTC
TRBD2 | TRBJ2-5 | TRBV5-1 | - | CASSFTAGGQETQYF | TGCGCCAGCAGCTTTACCGCGGGAGGGCAGGAGACCCAGTACTTC
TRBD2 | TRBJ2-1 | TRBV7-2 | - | CASSRGLAGKGNEQFF | TGTGCCAGCAGCCGGGGACTAGCGGGAAAGGGCAATGAGCAGTTCTTC
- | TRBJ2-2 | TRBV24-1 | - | CATSSETGELFF | TGTGCCACCAGTTCGGAAACCGGGGAGCTGTTTTTT
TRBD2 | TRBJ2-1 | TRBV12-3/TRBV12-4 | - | CASSWERDGEQFF | TGTGCCAGCAGTTGGGAGCGGGACGGTGAGCAGTTCTTC
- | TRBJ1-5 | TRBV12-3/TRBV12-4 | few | CASKSGLRPQHF | TGTGCCAGCAAAAGCGGTTTACGGCCCCAGCATTTT
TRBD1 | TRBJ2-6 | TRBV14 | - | CASSRDRAITGANVLTF | TGTGCCAGCAGCCGGGACAGGGCGATCACTGGGGCCAACGTCCTGACTTTC
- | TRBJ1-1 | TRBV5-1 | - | CASSLDGALKNTEAFF | TGCGCCAGCAGCTTGGACGGGGCACTCAAGAACACTGAAGCTTTCTTT
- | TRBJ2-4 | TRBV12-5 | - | CASASGTANIQYF | TGTGCTAGTGCCTCCGGGACCGCAAACATTCAGTACTTC
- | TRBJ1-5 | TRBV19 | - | CASSIAHGQPQHF | TGTGCCAGTAGTATAGCCCACGGCCAGCCCCAGCATTTT
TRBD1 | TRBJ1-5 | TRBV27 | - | CASSPVQGFPQPQHF | TGTGCCAGCAGTCCAGTACAGGGGTTCCCTCAGCCCCAGCATTTT
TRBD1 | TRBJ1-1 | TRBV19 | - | CASSNQGGLTEAFF | TGTGCCAGTAGTAACCAGGGGGGACTGACTGAAGCTTTCTTT
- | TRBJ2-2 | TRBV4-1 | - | CASSQDPGLVTGELFF | TGCGCCAGCAGCCAAGATCCGGGACTCGTCACCGGGGAGCTGTTTTTT
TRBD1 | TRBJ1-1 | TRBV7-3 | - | CASSLGTGGVTEAFF | TGTGCCAGCAGCTTAGGGACAGGGGGCGTCACTGAAGCTTTCTTT
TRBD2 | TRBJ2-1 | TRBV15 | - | CATSRDYRRGRGFEQFF | TGTGCCACCAGCAGAGATTATCGCCGCGGGAGGGGGTTTGAGCAGTTCTTC
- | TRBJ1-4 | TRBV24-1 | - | CATSDFQGEKLFF | TGTGCCACCAGTGATTTCCAGGGCGAAAAACTGTTTTTT